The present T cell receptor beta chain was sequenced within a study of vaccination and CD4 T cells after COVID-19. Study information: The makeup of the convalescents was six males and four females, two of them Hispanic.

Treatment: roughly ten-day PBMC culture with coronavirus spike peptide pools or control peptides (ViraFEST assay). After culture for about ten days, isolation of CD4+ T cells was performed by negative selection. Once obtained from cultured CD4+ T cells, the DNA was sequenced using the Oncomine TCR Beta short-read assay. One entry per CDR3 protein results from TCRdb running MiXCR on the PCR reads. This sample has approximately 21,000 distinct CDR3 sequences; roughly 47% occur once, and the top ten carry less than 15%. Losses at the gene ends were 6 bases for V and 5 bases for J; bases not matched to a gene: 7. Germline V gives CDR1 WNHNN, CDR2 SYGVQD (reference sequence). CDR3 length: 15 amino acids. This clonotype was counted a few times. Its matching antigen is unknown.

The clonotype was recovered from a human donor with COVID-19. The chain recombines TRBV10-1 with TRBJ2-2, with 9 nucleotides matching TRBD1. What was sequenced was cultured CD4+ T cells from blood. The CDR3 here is CASSNRDRATGELFF. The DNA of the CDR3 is TGCGCCAGCAGCAACCGGGACAGGGCTACCGGGGAGCTGTTTTTT.